This T cell receptor (beta chain) was retrieved from a study of OX40 agonist ivuxolimab in advanced cancers. Looking at the study overall: Ivuxolimab, which targeted the costimulatory receptor OX40 (CD134), was an agonistic, fully human IgG2 monoclonal antibody. Intravenous ivuxolimab was administered to patients every 2 weeks at six dose levels: 0.01, 0.1, 0.3, 1.5, 3 and 10 mg/kg. Of the roughly 53 patients in dose escalation, about 20 had hepatocellular carcinoma, about 15 had melanoma, 9 had renal cell carcinoma and 9 had head and neck cancer. In the dose-escalation cohort, 65% to 90% of patients were male, and the mean age was approximately 60 years, with a range of about 20 to 90. Patients were allowed to have had prior anti-PD-1, anti-PD-L1 or anti-CTLA-4 therapy, and approximately 40% of the dose-escalation patients had previously received checkpoint inhibitors. Three dose-escalation patients achieved partial responses, one with hepatocellular carcinoma and two with cutaneous melanoma. Peripheral TCRbeta sequencing was intended to test whether TCR sequence diversity was altered and clonal T-cell expansion was caused by ivuxolimab. The paper covers the monotherapy dose-escalation part of the phase I ivuxolimab trial, which included N of about 50 patients. Results and caveats for the whole study, not just this receptor: Low levels of normalized T-cell clonal expansion were also seen in some nonresponding patients. In the 0.1-3.0 mg/kg groups, partial responders had among the lowest normalized peripheral clonal expansion, particularly in CD8+ T cells. On average, CD8+ T cells showed more expanded clones than CD4+ T cells after ivuxolimab. The antigen specificity of the peripheral T cells that underwent clonal expansion was not determined. At doses of 0.1 to 3.0 mg/kg, clonal expansion of both CD4+ and CD8+ blood T cells was observed from baseline to week 6.

Patients with autoimmune disease history or receiving systemic immunosuppression were excluded from the trial. In every dose cohort, peripheral blood was drawn for TCR sequencing at baseline, cycle 4 day 1, and cycle 7 day 1. Samples were obtained from an open-label, multicenter, first-in-human phase I dose-escalation trial of ivuxolimab. Adults with locally advanced or metastatic melanoma, renal cell, hepatocellular, or head and neck squamous cell carcinoma were enrolled in the trial. CD4+ and CD8+ T cells were sorted separately from peripheral blood before TCR sequencing. This clone was seen a single time. Its antigen is not yet known. There are no base qualities to consult, and no much larger clone falls within one base. The germline V gene sets CDR1 to MNHEY and CDR2 to SVGAGI. Spanning cysteine to phenylalanine, the CDR3 consists of 14 amino acids. Of the read, only the CDR3 DNA is kept; its 42 bases are in frame from base 1. Cut back by 3 bases and 8 bases, the V and J ends lie 16 bases apart.

Genomic DNA was extracted from sorted cells for sequencing of the TCRbeta CDR3 region. The immunoSEQ Assay was used to sequence the TCRbeta CDR3 regions. In TCRdb, the immuneACCESS table is reduced to in-frame sequences with V and J assigned. These tables do not hold every clone; where another copy was compared, an unresolved V gene accounts for under half, and the others remain unexplained. This sample is represented by about 97,000 clones; roughly 90% of them were singletons. The ten largest clones capture around 5.5% of the sample. The chain joins TRBV6-5 to TRBJ1-2; the D gene is not confidently resolved. The sequencing used CD4+ or CD8+ T cells sorted from blood, collected in a trial of the OX40 agonist ivuxolimab. This clonotype originated in an adult with an advanced solid tumor such as melanoma, head and neck, liver or kidney cancer. The CDR3 is CASSYNRPAGGYTF. Here is the DNA: TGTGCCAGCAGTTATAATCGCCCTGCGGGCGGCTACACCTTC.